This T cell receptor beta chain was obtained from a study of spatial heterogeneity in lung cancer. In the study overall: Each distinct TCR and UMI combination averaged more than ten appearances in raw reads.

Trimming cost V 3 bases and J 0 bases, with 12 bases left between them. Germline CDR1 LNHDA, CDR2 SQIVND (reference sequence). The CDR3 consists of 16 residues. The time point is: sample taken at primary tumor resection. Whole RNA was taken from tumor, nontumor lung or frozen PBMC; it was then sequenced unsorted. TCRdb re-called the 5' RACE reads through MiXCR, storing one row per CDR3 protein. The table includes roughly 39,000 distinct CDR3 sequences, 7.5% to 8% detected once. The sequence was collected from a male donor with early-stage non-small cell lung cancer. Here the sequenced sample was PBMCs, taken at surgery. The chain employs TRBV19 and TRBJ2-4, with D unresolved. In DNA form, the CDR3 reads TGTGCCAGTAGTATCGCCGTAAGCGCAGCCAAAAACATTCAGTACTTC. This sequence encodes CASSIAVSAAKNIQYF.